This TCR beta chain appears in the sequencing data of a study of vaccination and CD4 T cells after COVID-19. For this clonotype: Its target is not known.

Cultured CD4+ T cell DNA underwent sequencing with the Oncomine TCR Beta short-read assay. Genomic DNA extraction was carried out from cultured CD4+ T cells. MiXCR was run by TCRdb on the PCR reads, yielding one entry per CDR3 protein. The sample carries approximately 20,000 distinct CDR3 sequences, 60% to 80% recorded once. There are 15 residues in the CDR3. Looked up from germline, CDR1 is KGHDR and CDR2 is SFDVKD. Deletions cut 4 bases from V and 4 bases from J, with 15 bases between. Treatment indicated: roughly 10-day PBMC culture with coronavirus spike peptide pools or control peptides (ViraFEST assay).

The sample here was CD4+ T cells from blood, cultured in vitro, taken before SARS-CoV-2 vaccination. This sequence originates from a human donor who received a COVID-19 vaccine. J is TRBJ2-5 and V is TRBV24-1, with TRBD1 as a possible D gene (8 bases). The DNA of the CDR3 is TGTGCCACCAGTGAAAGACAGGGGAGGGGAGAGACCCAGTACTTC. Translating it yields CATSERQGRGETQYF.